This T cell receptor (beta chain) comes out of a study of naive and memory T cell subsets. General study points: In CD4 and CD8 cells, diversity dropped from naive through EMRA. Over 95% of naive TCR sequences appeared only once after error correction, unlike memory subsets. Naive repertoires, especially CD8, held a few larger clonotypes, possibly memory cells re-expressing CD45RA.

Both TRBC1 and TRBC2 were covered by a beta constant-region primer of two equimolar oligonucleotides. Four rounds of PCR amplified the ligated cDNA using nested alpha and beta constant-region primers plus SP2. Using its own MiXCR run on the UMI-ligation and nested PCR reads, TCRdb lists one record per CDR3 protein. The sample holds about 150,000 distinct CDR3 sequences, over 20% seen once. Regarding this clonotype: Its specificity is unknown.

From the second PCR step, alpha and beta chains were amplified apart. Cells stained for CD3, CD4, CD8, CD45RA, CD27 and viability were sorted into four CD45RA/CD27 subsets. Sequencing used naive CD4+ T cells from blood. This sequence originates from a human donor in good health.

CDR3 nucleotide sequence: TGTGCCAGCAGTCAGTTAGCGGGAGTCGACGGGGAGCTGTTTTTT. Encoded protein: CASSQLAGVDGELFF. The chain has TRBV6-2 or TRBV6-3 and TRBJ2-2; 9 bases match TRBD2. This CDR3 has 15 amino acids. The junction had 8 bases not matched to a gene; V was cut back by 5 bases and J by 7 bases. CDR1 MNHEY and CDR2 SVGEGT come from the germline V gene.